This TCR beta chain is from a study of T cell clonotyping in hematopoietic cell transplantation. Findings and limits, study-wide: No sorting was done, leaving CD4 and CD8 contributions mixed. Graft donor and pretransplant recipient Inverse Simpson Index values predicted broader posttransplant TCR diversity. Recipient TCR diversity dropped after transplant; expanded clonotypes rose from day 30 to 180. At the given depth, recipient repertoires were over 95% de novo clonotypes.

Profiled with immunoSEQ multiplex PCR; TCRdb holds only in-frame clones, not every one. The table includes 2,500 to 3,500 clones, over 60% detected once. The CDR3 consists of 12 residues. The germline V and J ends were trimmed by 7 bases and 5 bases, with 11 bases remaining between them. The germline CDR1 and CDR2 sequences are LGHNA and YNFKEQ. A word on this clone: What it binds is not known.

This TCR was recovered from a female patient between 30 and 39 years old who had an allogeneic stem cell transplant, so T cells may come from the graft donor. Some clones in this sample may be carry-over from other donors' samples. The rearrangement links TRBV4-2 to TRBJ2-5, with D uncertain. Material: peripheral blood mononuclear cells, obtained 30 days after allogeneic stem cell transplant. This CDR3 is CASNDGWETQYF. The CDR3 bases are TGTGCCAGCAACGACGGCTGGGAGACCCAGTACTTC.